The 31 T cell receptor beta chains presented below share a single source sample, sequenced in a study of graft-versus-host responses after intestinal transplantation. Their specific antigens are unknown. Repertoires were generated with immunoSEQ multiplex PCR, while TCRdb's copy carries only in-frame clones and drops some. The sample includes roughly 120,000 clones, 90% of them seen just once. The specimen was unstimulated CD4+ T cells sorted from spleen or lymph node cells, collected before intestinal transplant. These receptors were obtained from a human donor who received an intestinal transplant.

This sequence joins TRBV9 and TRBJ2-1; D unclear. Germline V gives CDR1 SGDLS, CDR2 YYNGEE. Trimming cost V 0 bases and J 0 bases, with 7 bases left between them. This CDR3 spans 15 amino acids. In nucleotides, the CDR3 is TGTGCCAGCAGCGTAGAACAGAACTCCTACAATGAGCAGTTCTTC. Translation gives CASSVEQNSYNEQFF.

The chain is built from TRBV5-1 and TRBJ1-2; 7 bases are a match to TRBD1. The junction had 12 bases not matched to a gene; V was cut back by 4 bases and J by 6 bases. This CDR3 contains 15 residues. The germline CDR1 and CDR2 sequences are SGHRS and YFSETQ. The CDR3 sequence is CASSLNLGGADGYTF. DNA for the CDR3: TGCGCCAGCAGCCTGAACTTAGGGGGCGCGGATGGCTACACCTTC. The variable domain in full, completed from reference TRBV5-1 and TRBJ1-2, reads KAGVTQTPRYLIKTRGQQVTLSCSPISGHRSVSWYQQTPGQGLQFLFEYFSETQRNKGNFPGRFSGRQFSNSRSEMNVSTLELGDSALYLCASSLNLGGADGYTFGSGTRLTVV.

The rearrangement joins TRBV27 to TRBJ2-3; D is unclear. V was trimmed by 5 bases and J by 5 bases, leaving 11 bases between them. Germline values: CDR1 MNHEY, CDR2 SMNVEV (reference sequence). The length of the CDR3 is 13 residues. The CDR3 DNA follows: TGTGCCAGCAGTCATCAATCTAGAGATACGCAGTATTTT. Protein product: CASSHQSRDTQYF.

The chain employs TRBV6-1 and TRBJ2-7; 8 positions match TRBD2. CDR3 length equals 15 residues. V lost 6 bases, J lost 7 bases, and 14 bases stayed unmatched. Per germline, CDR1 MNHNS and CDR2 SASEGT. CDR3 sequence reads: CASRAGVGLVGEQYF. The CDR3 DNA reads TGTGCCAGCAGAGCGGGGGTAGGACTAGTAGGTGAGCAGTACTTC.

The rearrangement joins TRBV7-2 to TRBJ1-3; D is undetermined. The germline V gene encodes CDR1 SGHTA and CDR2 FQGNSA. The CDR3 runs to 15 residues. V lost 1 base, J lost 0 bases, and 7 bases lay in between. The DNA for the CDR3 is TGTGCCAGCAGCTTAGTAGGGAGCTCTGGAAACACCATATATTTT. It encodes CASSLVGSSGNTIYF.

The J gene is TRBJ1-6, the V gene TRBV4-2; the match to TRBD1 covers 10 bases. The CDR3 length is 17 residues. With 2 bases clipped from V and 8 bases from J, the junction kept 9 bases outside the gene matches. CDR1 and CDR2 from the germline V gene are LGHNA and YNFKEQ. CDR3 sequence reads: CASSQLRDRGFYSPLHF. CDR3 DNA sequence: TGTGCCAGCAGCCAACTCCGGGACAGGGGATTTTATTCACCCCTCCACTTT.

The genes are TRBV11-2 and TRBJ1-2; D is unresolved. V lost 0 bases and J lost 8, with 10 bases in between. From germline, CDR1 is SGHAT and CDR2 FQNNGV. CDR3 length equals 13 residues. The CDR3 region has the DNA TGTGCCAGCAGCTTAGACCGAAGCCGGGGCTACACCTTC. This translates into CASSLDRSRGYTF.

This chain joins TRBV7-2 and TRBJ2-7; perhaps TRBD2 as D (5 bases). Per germline, CDR1 SGHTA and CDR2 FQGNSA. This CDR3 spans 12 amino acids. The germline V and J ends were trimmed by 4 bases and 10 bases, with 14 bases remaining between them. CDR3 nucleotides: TGTGCCAGCAGCTCCCCAGCGGCGGCTCAGTACTTC. The encoded protein is CASSSPAAAQYF.

The J gene is TRBJ2-5, the V gene TRBV27; 10 nucleotides align to TRBD2. Germline V gene data show CDR1 as MNHEY and CDR2 as SMNVEV (reference sequence). The V and J ends lost 3 bases and 7 bases, in that order; junction bases with no gene match: 5. The CDR3 totals 14 residues. The CDR3: CASSFLAGVGTQYF. The CDR3 bases are TGTGCCAGCAGTTTCCTAGCGGGGGTCGGGACCCAGTACTTC.

This clone showed up just once. The J gene is TRBJ1-1, the V gene TRBV19; D is ambiguous. Germline V gene lookup returns CDR1 LNHDA and CDR2 SQIVND (reference sequence). CDR3 length: 15 amino acids. V was shortened by 1 base and J by 7 bases, with 16 bases between the two germline ends. The CDR3 sequence: CASSIGERVYGEAFF. The CDR3 DNA follows: TGTGCCAGTAGTATAGGGGAGAGGGTATACGGTGAAGCTTTCTTT.

The chain employs TRBV6-5 and TRBJ2-2, with D possibly TRBD1 on 6 matching bases. The CDR3 runs to 14 residues. V was pared by 2 bases and J by 7 bases, with 11 bases between. Germline assignment: CDR1 MNHEY and CDR2 SVGAGI. The CDR3 DNA follows: TGTGCCAGCAGTTACGGACAGAGGGGCGGGGAGCTGTTTTTT. Protein: CASSYGQRGGELFF.

The V and J genes are TRBV28 and TRBJ2-5, with a tentative D call TRBD1 (6 bases). V dropped 5 bases and J dropped 1 base, with 11 bases sitting between them. The CDR3 contains 14 residues. Germline assignment: CDR1 MDHEN and CDR2 SYDVKM. CDR3 sequence: CASSIGGFQETQYF. For the CDR3, the DNA is TGTGCCAGCAGTATAGGGGGATTCCAAGAGACCCAGTACTTC.

The chain uses TRBV9 and TRBJ2-3; maybe TRBD1 (6 bases). The CDR3 sequence is 16 residues long. Germline CDR1 SGDLS, CDR2 YYNGEE. The germline V and J ends were trimmed by 2 bases and 6 bases, with 19 bases remaining between them. The CDR3 DNA reads as TGTGCCAGCAGCGTGTCTCAGGGGTCGCGGGCCGATACGCAGTATTTT. Amino acids: CASSVSQGSRADTQYF.

The J gene is TRBJ2-5, the V gene TRBV5-1, with TRBD2 identical over 8 bases. The V gene end was trimmed by 0 bases and the J gene end by 5 bases; junction bases not matched to a gene: 6. The CDR3 is 15 amino acids. Germline V gives CDR1 SGHRS, CDR2 YFSETQ. Here the CDR3 DNA reads TGCGCCAGCAGCTTGGCCCCGGGGGGGTCGGAGACCCAGTACTTC. Translating it yields CASSLAPGGSETQYF.

The chain is built from TRBV5-1 and TRBJ1-1, with a possible D match to TRBD1 (6 bases). Trimming removed 4 bases from V and 1 base from J, with 14 bases in between. Germline V CDR1 and CDR2: SGHRS, YFSETQ. The CDR3 has 15 residues. The CDR3 coding sequence is TGCGCCAGCAGCCCCCGGGACACGGGGAACACTGAAGCTTTCTTT. This gives the protein CASSPRDTGNTEAFF.

This chain uses TRBV10-3 with TRBJ1-2, with 8 bases fitting TRBD1. CDR3 length: 13 residues. Germline CDR1 reads ENHRY; CDR2 reads SYGVKD. The J segment lost 6 bases and the V segment lost 8 bases, leaving 8 bases of the junction unmatched. The CDR3 loop reads CAIGGETGDGYTF. In DNA form, the CDR3 reads TGTGCCATCGGGGGGGAGACAGGGGATGGCTACACCTTC.

This sequence joins TRBV27 and TRBJ2-7; 10 nucleotides line up with TRBD2. This CDR3 spans 17 amino acids. The germline V gene has CDR1 MNHEY and CDR2 SMNVEV (reference sequence). V trimming: 3 bases; J trimming: 3 bases; junction bases outside the gene matches: 11. CDR3 in amino acids: CASSFASGSSGLYEQYF. Here the CDR3 DNA reads TGTGCCAGCAGTTTTGCTAGCGGGAGCTCCGGCCTCTACGAGCAGTACTTC.

This chain joins TRBV20-1 and TRBJ2-3, with a tentative D call TRBD1 (5 bases). V lost 6 bases to trimming and J lost 5 bases, with 9 bases between them. The CDR3 spans 11 residues. The germline V gene has CDR1 DFQATT and CDR2 SNEGSKA (reference sequence). The chain's CDR3 is CSAKRGDTQYF. DNA for the CDR3: TGCAGTGCAAAAAGGGGAGATACGCAGTATTTT.

The rearrangement joins TRBV5-1 to TRBJ2-2, with 9 bases that match TRBD2. V was clipped by 4 bases and J by 4 bases; unmatched bases: 8. The CDR3 is 16 amino acids. The germline V gene has CDR1 SGHRS and CDR2 YFSETQ. In nucleotides, the CDR3 is TGCGCCAGCAGCCCAGCGGGAGGTCTCATCACCGGGGAGCTGTTTTTT. Its protein is CASSPAGGLITGELFF. The full variable domain, completed using reference TRBV5-1 and TRBJ2-2, is KAGVTQTPRYLIKTRGQQVTLSCSPISGHRSVSWYQQTPGQGLQFLFEYFSETQRNKGNFPGRFSGRQFSNSRSEMNVSTLELGDSALYLCASSPAGGLITGELFFGEGSRLTVL.

The chain recombines TRBV19 with TRBJ1-2; D gene unclear. Looked up from germline, CDR1 is LNHDA and CDR2 is SQIVND (reference sequence). The V and J ends lost 1 base and 4 bases respectively, with 10 bases between them. CDR3 size: 14 residues. The chain's CDR3 is CASSIVGGLYGYTF. Here the CDR3 DNA reads TGTGCCAGTAGTATAGTTGGAGGGCTCTATGGCTACACCTTC. Filled out from reference TRBV19 and TRBJ1-2, the complete variable domain reads DGGITQSPKYLFRKEGQNVTLSCEQNLNHDAMYWYRQDPGQGLRLIYYSQIVNDFQKGDIAEGYSVSREKKESFPLTVTSAQKNPTAFYLCASSIVGGLYGYTFGSGTRLTVV.

The rearrangement links TRBV5-1 to TRBJ1-5; D is uncertain. CDR3 size: 15 residues. V was trimmed by 0 bases and J by 0 bases, leaving 7 bases between them. Per germline, CDR1 SGHRS and CDR2 YFSETQ. This CDR3 is CASSLGSSSNQPQHF. DNA of the CDR3: TGCGCCAGCAGCTTGGGATCCAGTAGCAATCAGCCCCAGCATTTT.

The chain recombines TRBV5-4 with TRBJ2-3; 13 positions agree with TRBD2. In germline, CDR1 is SGHNT, CDR2 YYREEE (reference sequence). The CDR3 runs 14 residues. V gave up 9 bases and J gave up 4 bases; unmatched junction bases: 5. CDR3 in amino acids: CAIGGLAGSDTQYF. Written as DNA, the CDR3 is TGTGCCATCGGGGGACTAGCGGGGTCAGATACGCAGTATTTT.

J is TRBJ1-3 and V is TRBV5-1, with 8 nucleotides matching TRBD1. Germline CDR1 is SGHRS and CDR2 is YFSETQ. The CDR3 contains 15 residues. Trimming took 0 bases from V and 4 from J; bases not matched to a gene: 3. CDR3 coding DNA: TGCGCCAGCAGCTTGGAAGGACAGGGCGGAAACACCATATATTTT. Protein product: CASSLEGQGGNTIYF.

This clone appeared once. The rearrangement links TRBV7-8 to TRBJ1-2, with TRBD1 matching over 7 bases. The CDR3 consists of 13 residues. The V gene's germline CDR1 is SGHVS and CDR2 FQNEAQ. The ends lost 7 bases at V and 4 bases at J; junction bases unmatched: 6. The DNA of the CDR3 is TGTGCCAGCAATAGGGGGCTTATCTATGGCTACACCTTC. The encoded protein is CASNRGLIYGYTF. Supplemented by reference TRBV7-8 and TRBJ1-2, the full variable domain reads GAGVSQSPRYKVAKRGQDVALRCDPISGHVSLFWYQQALGQGPEFLTYFQNEAQLDKSGLPSDRFFAERPEGSVSTLKIQRTQQEDSAVYLCASNRGLIYGYTFGSGTRLTVV.

The chain is built from TRBV27 and TRBJ2-3, with D perhaps matching TRBD1 (6 bases). Trimming took 5 bases from V and 6 from J, leaving 12 bases between them. This CDR3 region has 13 residues. Germline-derived CDR1 and CDR2 are MNHEY and SMNVEV (reference sequence). CDR3 in amino acids: CASSPTGSDTQYF. CDR3 in DNA: TGTGCCAGCAGTCCCACAGGGTCGGATACGCAGTATTTT.

This clone was seen more than once but under ten times. The chain combines TRBV6-6 with TRBJ2-7; the match to TRBD2 covers 13 bases. The CDR3 loop spans 15 amino acids. Trimming cost V 6 bases and J 0 bases; bases outside gene matches: 2. Germline CDR1 is MNHNY and CDR2 is SVGAGI (reference sequence). In DNA, the CDR3 is TGTGCCAGCAGGACTAGCGGGGGGTTCTCCTACGAGCAGTACTTC. Translated, it gives CASRTSGGFSYEQYF.

The chain has TRBV5-4 and TRBJ2-2; TRBD2 agrees at 10 bases. Germline CDR1 is SGHNT and CDR2 is YYREEE (reference sequence). The CDR3 sequence is 16 residues long. V lost 0 bases, J lost 3 bases, and 2 bases stayed unmatched. The CDR3 region has the DNA TGTGCCAGCAGCTTGGGACTAGCGGGCGACACCGGGGAGCTGTTTTTT. Translating it yields CASSLGLAGDTGELFF.

This clone was observed a handful of times. V is TRBV25-1 and J is TRBJ1-3; TRBD1 aligns across 7 bases. J gave up 4 bases and V 6 bases, and 9 bases lay outside the gene matches. This CDR3 is 15 amino acids long. The germline V gene has CDR1 MGHDK and CDR2 SYGVNS. The CDR3 DNA reads as TGTGCCAGCAGCCTCGCAGGGGGTCAAGGAAACACCATATATTTT. Translation gives CASSLAGGQGNTIYF.

The chain joins TRBV6-1 to TRBJ2-1; 7 nucleotides match TRBD2. In germline, CDR1 is MNHNS, CDR2 SASEGT. With V trimmed by 7 bases and J by 5 bases, 8 bases remained unmatched. The CDR3 covers 14 residues. In DNA, the CDR3 is TGTGCCAGCAACCTTCTAGCGGTCGACAATGAGCAGTTCTTC. The encoded protein is CASNLLAVDNEQFF.

The chain joins TRBV6-1 to TRBJ1-3, with D uncertain. Germline lookup yields CDR1 MNHNS and CDR2 SASEGT. Trimming stripped 2 bases from V and 0 bases from J, with 11 bases between. CDR3 length: 16 residues. The DNA of the CDR3 is TGTGCCAGCAGTGAACAGAGGGTTAACTCTGGAAACACCATATATTTT. This sequence encodes CASSEQRVNSGNTIYF.

The gene calls are TRBV10-1 and TRBJ2-3, with 7 bases that match TRBD2. Germline CDR1 WNHNN, CDR2 SYGVQD (reference sequence). The CDR3 is 12 residues long. V shed 0 bases and J 11 bases; nucleotides not matched to a gene: 2. CDR3 nucleotides: TGCGCCAGCAGTGAGTCATGGACTAGGCAGTATTTT. Translation: CASSESWTRQYF.